This T cell receptor (beta chain) was profiled in a study of blood T cell repertoires in COVID-19. Study background: Material from acute and convalescent COVID-19 was sourced from the United States, Italy and Spain.

Using immunoSEQ multiplex PCR, the repertoire was profiled, and TCRdb retains in-frame clones only, with some absent. This sample has tens of thousands of clones; 70% to 90% occur once, and the top ten carry 8.3%. V lost 5 bases and J lost 6; bases outside the gene matches: 10. The V gene's germline CDR1 is MNHEY and CDR2 SVGAGI. The CDR3 sequence is 15 residues long. The chain uses TRBV6-5 and TRBJ2-5; 9 bases line up with TRBD2. Material: peripheral blood. This sequence was found in a human donor with active COVID-19. The donor label of this sample is uncertain. CDR3 nucleotides: TGTGCCAGCAGTCCCGGGAGTAGCGGGAGAAAGACCCAGTACTTC. Translation gives CASSPGSSGRKTQYF.